This entry lists 7 T cell receptor beta chains sequenced from one sample in a study of cytomegalovirus exposure and HLA in healthy donors. TCRdb's table, derived via immunoSEQ multiplex PCR, lists solely in-frame clones and lacks some. The sample gives tens of thousands of clones, approximately 90% of which show up once; 8.4% is in the top ten. The sequenced material came from PBMCs. The origin of the receptors is a woman younger than 35 in good health and CMV-seropositive.

The V and J genes are TRBV28 and TRBJ1-5, with 7 nucleotides matching TRBD1. Germline CDR1 is MDHEN and CDR2 is SYDVKM. With V trimmed by 6 bases and J by 5 bases, 4 bases remained unmatched. The length of the CDR3 is 13 residues. The CDR3: CASSPDRDQPQHF. The CDR3 coding sequence is TGTGCCAGCAGCCCCGACAGGGATCAGCCCCAGCATTTT.

J is TRBJ1-5 and V is TRBV4-3; the D gene is possibly TRBD1 (5 bases). Germline CDR1 is LGHNA and CDR2 is YSLEER. The V gene lost 0 bases and the J gene lost 2 bases, with 20 bases spanning the gap. The CDR3 has 19 amino acids. The CDR3 nucleotides read TGCGCCAGCAGCCAAGACTGGAAGACAGCAGGAAGTGGCAATCAGCCCCAGCATTTT. It translates to CASSQDWKTAGSGNQPQHF.

The genes are TRBV7-9 and TRBJ2-5, with D possibly matching TRBD2 (5 bases). Looked up from germline, CDR1 is SEHNR and CDR2 is FQNEAQ (reference sequence). Trimming stripped 0 bases from V and 1 base from J, with 12 bases between. The CDR3 has 16 residues. CDR3 nucleotides: TGTGCCAGCAGCTTAGCGCTTGGAGGCTCCCAAGAGACCCAGTACTTC. The encoded protein is CASSLALGGSQETQYF.

The J gene is TRBJ1-3, the V gene TRBV7-9; 7 bases agree with TRBD1. The length of the CDR3 is 16 residues. The V segment lost 4 bases and the J segment 1 base; nucleotides outside the gene matches: 7. Looked up from germline, CDR1 is SEHNR and CDR2 is FQNEAQ (reference sequence). The CDR3 reads CASSSDRVRSGNTIYF. CDR3 bases: TGTGCCAGCAGCTCCGACAGGGTTAGATCTGGAAACACCATATATTTT. The full variable domain, in which reference TRBV7-9 and TRBJ1-3 provide the parts outside the CDR3, is DTGVSQNPRHKITKRGQNVTFRCDPISEHNRLYWYRQTLGQGPEFLTYFQNEAQLEKSRLLSDRFSAERPKGSFSTLEIQRTEQGDSAMYLCASSSDRVRSGNTIYFGEGSWLTVV.

Written as DNA, the CDR3 is TGTGCCAGCAGCGACCGGGACAGGGGGTTCAGTTACAATGAGCAGTTCTTC. This codes for CASSDRDRGFSYNEQFF. The rearrangement uses TRBV9 and TRBJ2-1; 11 bases align to TRBD1. Germline-derived CDR1 and CDR2 are SGDLS and YYNGEE. The J segment lost 4 bases and the V segment lost 3 bases, leaving 9 bases of the junction unmatched. The CDR3 runs 17 residues.

The rearrangement joins TRBV6-5 to TRBJ2-4; perhaps TRBD2 as D (7 bases). Germline V gives CDR1 MNHEY, CDR2 SVGAGI. V gave up 6 bases and J gave up 3 bases, with 12 bases separating them. CDR3 length equals 14 residues. CDR3 sequence reads: CASRGGGVKNIQYF. CDR3 sequence (DNA): TGTGCCAGCAGGGGAGGGGGGGTCAAAAACATTCAGTACTTC.

CDR3 sequence: CASSIDKGYYNSPLHF. CDR3 sequence (DNA): TGTGCCAGCAGCATCGATAAGGGGTACTATAATTCACCCCTCCACTTT. The chain joins TRBV7-2 to TRBJ1-6, with TRBD1 as a possible D gene (5 bases). Germline V lookup: CDR1 SGHTA, CDR2 FQGNSA. V gave up 5 bases and J gave up 3 bases, with 14 bases separating them. The CDR3 spans 16 residues.